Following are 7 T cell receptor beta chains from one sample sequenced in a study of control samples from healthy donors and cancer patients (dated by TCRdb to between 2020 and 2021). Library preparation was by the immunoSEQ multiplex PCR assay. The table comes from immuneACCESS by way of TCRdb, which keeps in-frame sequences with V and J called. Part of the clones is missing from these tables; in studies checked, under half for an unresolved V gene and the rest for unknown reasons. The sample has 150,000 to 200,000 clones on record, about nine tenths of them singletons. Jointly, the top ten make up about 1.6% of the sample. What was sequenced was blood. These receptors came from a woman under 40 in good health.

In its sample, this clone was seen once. Here the CDR3 reads CASSLGGGGREKLFF. The CDR3 DNA is TGTGCCAGCAGCTTAGGTGGCGGGGGGAGGGAAAAACTGTTTTTT. The rearrangement links TRBV7-2 to TRBJ1-4; maybe TRBD1 (5 bases). The CDR3 contains 15 residues. CDR1 and CDR2 from the germline V gene are SGHTA and FQGNSA. Trimming took off 1 base at V and 8 bases at J, with 14 bases between the two ends.

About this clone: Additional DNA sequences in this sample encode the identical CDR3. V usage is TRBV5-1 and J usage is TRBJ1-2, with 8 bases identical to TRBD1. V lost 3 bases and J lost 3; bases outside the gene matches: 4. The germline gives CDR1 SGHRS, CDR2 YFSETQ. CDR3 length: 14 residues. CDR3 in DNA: TGCGCCAGCAGCTCTAAACAGGGGGACTATGGCTACACCTTC. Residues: CASSSKQGDYGYTF.

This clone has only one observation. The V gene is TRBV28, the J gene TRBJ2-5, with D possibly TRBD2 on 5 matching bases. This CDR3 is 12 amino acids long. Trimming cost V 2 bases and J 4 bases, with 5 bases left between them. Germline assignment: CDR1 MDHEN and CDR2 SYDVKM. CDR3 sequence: CASSLEGETQYF. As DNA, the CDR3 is TGTGCCAGCAGTTTAGAGGGAGAGACCCAGTACTTC. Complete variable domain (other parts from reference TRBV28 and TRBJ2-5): DVKVTQSSRYLVKRTGEKVFLECVQDMDHENMFWYRQDPGLGLRLIYFSYDVKMKEKGDIPEGYSVSREKKERFSLILESASTNQTSMYLCASSLEGETQYFGPGTRLLVL.

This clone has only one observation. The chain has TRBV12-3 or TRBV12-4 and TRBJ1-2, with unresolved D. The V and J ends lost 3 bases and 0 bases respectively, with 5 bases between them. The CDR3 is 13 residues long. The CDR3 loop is CASSFRANYGYTF. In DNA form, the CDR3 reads TGTGCCAGCAGTTTTCGGGCTAACTATGGCTACACCTTC.

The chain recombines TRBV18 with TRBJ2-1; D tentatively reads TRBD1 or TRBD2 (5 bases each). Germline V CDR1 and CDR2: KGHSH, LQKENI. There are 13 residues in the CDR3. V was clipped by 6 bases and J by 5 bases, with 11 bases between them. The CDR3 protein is CASSTRGDNEQFF. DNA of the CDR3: TGTGCCAGCTCGACCCGAGGGGACAATGAGCAGTTCTTC.

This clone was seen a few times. CDR3 nucleotides: TGTGCCAGCAGCTTAGGACACGACTATGGCTACACCTTC. Amino acid sequence: CASSLGHDYGYTF. This rearrangement joins TRBV7-9 to TRBJ1-2; D ambiguous. The CDR3 is 13 amino acids. Germline V gene sequence: CDR1 SEHNR, CDR2 FQNEAQ (reference sequence). Between the trimmed V and J ends, which lost 1 base and 3 bases, there was a span of 6 bases.

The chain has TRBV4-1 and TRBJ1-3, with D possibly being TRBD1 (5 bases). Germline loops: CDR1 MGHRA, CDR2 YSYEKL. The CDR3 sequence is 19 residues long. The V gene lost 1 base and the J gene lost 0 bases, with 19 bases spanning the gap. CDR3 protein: CASSQGGGGRPSSGNTIYF. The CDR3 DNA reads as TGCGCCAGCAGCCAAGGCGGGGGTGGCCGTCCGAGCTCTGGAAACACCATATATTTT.